This is a list of T cell receptor beta chains from one sample in a study of cytomegalovirus exposure and HLA in healthy donors. Measured with immunoSEQ multiplex PCR; TCRdb has only the in-frame clones, and not every one. There are around 170,000 clones in the sample; roughly 80% occur only once, and approximately 3.8% lies in the top ten. Material for sequencing was PBMCs. The origin of the receptors is a man aged 45 to 65 in good health and CMV-seronegative. The CDR3 runs from the conserved cysteine through the conserved F or W. A D gene is named only where the DNA matches it firmly. Rows may omit the clone size; those that give it use once, few, many or a size class.

abundance: .; v_gene: TRBV7-9; d_gene: .; j_gene: TRBJ1-4; CDR3nt: TGTGCCAGCAGCTCCTGGGGCATCAGGGAAAAACTGTTTTTT; CDR3aa: CASSSWGIREKLFF
abundance: few; v_gene: TRBV18; d_gene: .; j_gene: TRBJ1-2; CDR3nt: TGTGCCAGCTCACCTGGCAGAACTAACTATGGCTACACCTTC; CDR3aa: CASSPGRTNYGYTF
abundance: once; v_gene: TRBV5-1; d_gene: .; j_gene: TRBJ2-1; CDR3nt: TGCGCCAGCAGCTTACAGGGAAATGAGCAGTTCTTC; CDR3aa: CASSLQGNEQFF
abundance: once; v_gene: TRBV5-6; d_gene: .; j_gene: TRBJ2-6; CDR3nt: TGTGCCAGCAGCTTAGAGGGTCGTGGGGCCAACGTCCTGACTTTC; CDR3aa: CASSLEGRGANVLTF
abundance: .; v_gene: TRBV13; d_gene: TRBD1; j_gene: TRBJ2-3; CDR3nt: TGTGCCAGCAGCTTCCGGACAGGGGCAAAAGATACGCAGTATTTT; CDR3aa: CASSFRTGAKDTQYF
abundance: .; v_gene: TRBV27; d_gene: .; j_gene: TRBJ1-1; CDR3nt: TGTGCCAGCAGTACCTCGGGGGGGGCTGAAGCTTTCTTT; CDR3aa: CASSTSGGAEAFF
abundance: once; v_gene: TRBV27; d_gene: .; j_gene: TRBJ1-4; CDR3nt: TGTGCCAGCAGTTTATATGGCGGGGGGACAACTAATGAAAAACTGTTTTTT; CDR3aa: CASSLYGGGTTNEKLFF
abundance: .; v_gene: TRBV15; d_gene: TRBD1; j_gene: TRBJ1-2; CDR3nt: TGTGCCACCAGCAGACCACAGGGGGCCTATGGCTACACCTTC; CDR3aa: CATSRPQGAYGYTF
abundance: .; v_gene: TRBV6-4; d_gene: TRBD2; j_gene: TRBJ2-2; CDR3nt: TGTGCCAGCAGTGACTCTAGCGGGGGGGCCGGGGAGCTGTTTTTT; CDR3aa: CASSDSSGGAGELFF
abundance: few; v_gene: TRBV6-5; d_gene: TRBD1; j_gene: TRBJ1-1; CDR3nt: TGTGCCAGCAGCTTTCAGGGGGCGACGAACACTGAAGCTTTCTTT; CDR3aa: CASSFQGATNTEAFF
abundance: .; v_gene: TRBV19; d_gene: TRBD2; j_gene: TRBJ2-7; CDR3nt: TGTGCCAGTAGTATAGAAGCGGGGGGTCCTTACGAGCAGTACTTC; CDR3aa: CASSIEAGGPYEQYF
abundance: .; v_gene: TRBV6-1; d_gene: .; j_gene: TRBJ2-7; CDR3nt: TGTGCCAGCAGTGAAGGAGGGACTGACCCAATTTCCTACGAGCAGTACTTC; CDR3aa: CASSEGGTDPISYEQYF
abundance: .; v_gene: TRBV4-1; d_gene: .; j_gene: TRBJ2-3; CDR3nt: TGCGCCAGCAGCCAAATTTCCTCTAGCACAGATACGCAGTATTTT; CDR3aa: CASSQISSSTDTQYF
abundance: .; v_gene: TRBV7-9; d_gene: TRBD1; j_gene: TRBJ1-2; CDR3nt: TGTGCCAGCAGCCTAACTACAGGGGAATATGGCTACACCTTC; CDR3aa: CASSLTTGEYGYTF
abundance: once; v_gene: TRBV5-6; d_gene: .; j_gene: TRBJ2-7; CDR3nt: TGTGCCAGCAGCCCGGGTTCCTACGAGCAGTACTTC; CDR3aa: CASSPGSYEQYF
abundance: .; v_gene: TRBV27; d_gene: .; j_gene: TRBJ2-3; CDR3nt: TGTGCCAGCAGGGGCTCCCCAACCGCAGATACGCAGTATTTT; CDR3aa: CASRGSPTADTQYF
abundance: .; v_gene: TRBV9; d_gene: .; j_gene: TRBJ2-7; CDR3nt: TGTGCCAGCAGCCGATCAGACTACGAGCAGTACTTC; CDR3aa: CASSRSDYEQYF
abundance: .; v_gene: TRBV11-2; d_gene: TRBD2; j_gene: TRBJ2-5; CDR3nt: TGTGCCAGCAGCTTGGATCTAGCGGTTACCCTAAGGGAGACCCAGTACTTC; CDR3aa: CASSLDLAVTLRETQYF
abundance: .; v_gene: TRBV19; d_gene: .; j_gene: TRBJ2-7; CDR3nt: TGTGCCAGTAGCCAGACAGCGACCTACGAGCAGTACTTC; CDR3aa: CASSQTATYEQYF
abundance: .; v_gene: TRBV9; d_gene: TRBD1; j_gene: TRBJ1-6; CDR3nt: TGTGCCAGCAGCGTAGGACAGGGAAAGCCACCCCTCCACTTT; CDR3aa: CASSVGQGKPPLHF
abundance: .; v_gene: TRBV7-8; d_gene: .; j_gene: TRBJ2-7; CDR3nt: TGTGCCAGCAGCCCAGGTCCCTCCTACGAGCAGTACTTC; CDR3aa: CASSPGPSYEQYF
abundance: .; v_gene: TRBV30; d_gene: .; j_gene: TRBJ1-5; CDR3nt: TGTGCCTGGAGCAGGACAGCAGAGAGCAATCAGCCCCAGCATTTT; CDR3aa: CAWSRTAESNQPQHF
abundance: .; v_gene: TRBV9; d_gene: .; j_gene: TRBJ2-7; CDR3nt: TGTGCCAGCAGCGCCTGGGCTGGCCCCTACGAGCAGTACTTC; CDR3aa: CASSAWAGPYEQYF
abundance: .; v_gene: TRBV5-1; d_gene: .; j_gene: TRBJ2-2; CDR3nt: TGCGCCAGCAGCGCCCCGATAGGACTCACCGGGGAGCTGTTTTTT; CDR3aa: CASSAPIGLTGELFF
abundance: .; v_gene: TRBV7-8; d_gene: TRBD2; j_gene: TRBJ2-7; CDR3nt: TGTGCCAGCAGCTCGGGACTAGCGGGGTCAGCCTACGAGCAGTACTTC; CDR3aa: CASSSGLAGSAYEQYF
abundance: few; v_gene: TRBV9; d_gene: TRBD1; j_gene: TRBJ1-1; CDR3nt: TGTGCCAGCAGCGTCGATACAGGGGGCACTGAAGCTTTCTTT; CDR3aa: CASSVDTGGTEAFF
abundance: .; v_gene: TRBV15; d_gene: .; j_gene: TRBJ1-5; CDR3nt: TGTGCCACCAGCAGCGGTACTTTTAGCAATCAGCCCCAGCATTTT; CDR3aa: CATSSGTFSNQPQHF
abundance: .; v_gene: TRBV18; d_gene: .; j_gene: TRBJ1-2; CDR3nt: TGTGCCAGCTCATTAACAGGCCTAGATGGCTACACCTTC; CDR3aa: CASSLTGLDGYTF
abundance: .; v_gene: TRBV4-3; d_gene: TRBD2; j_gene: TRBJ2-7; CDR3nt: TGCGCCAGCAGCCAAGATAGGGGACTAGAGCAGTACTTC; CDR3aa: CASSQDRGLEQYF
abundance: .; v_gene: TRBV27; d_gene: .; j_gene: TRBJ1-1; CDR3nt: TGTGCCAGCAGTCTACTCCCATCTACCACTGAAGCTTTCTTT; CDR3aa: CASSLLPSTTEAFF
abundance: .; v_gene: TRBV5-1; d_gene: TRBD2; j_gene: TRBJ2-1; CDR3nt: TGCGCCAGCAGCCCGAATAGCGGGGGCGCCTACAATGAGCAGTTCTTC; CDR3aa: CASSPNSGGAYNEQFF
abundance: .; v_gene: TRBV7-3; d_gene: TRBD1; j_gene: TRBJ1-2; CDR3nt: TGTGCCGGCAGCGCCCGGACAGGGAATAGCTATGGCTACACCTTC; CDR3aa: CAGSARTGNSYGYTF
abundance: .; v_gene: TRBV7-2; d_gene: .; j_gene: TRBJ1-2; CDR3nt: TGTGCCAGCAGCTTCCGAGGGGGGGCGGACTATGGCTACACCTTC; CDR3aa: CASSFRGGADYGYTF
abundance: .; v_gene: TRBV5-4; d_gene: .; j_gene: TRBJ1-6; CDR3nt: TGTGCCAGCAGCTATCGGGGGGCCTTAAATTCACCCCTCCACTTT; CDR3aa: CASSYRGALNSPLHF
abundance: few; v_gene: TRBV6-1; d_gene: TRBD1; j_gene: TRBJ1-5; CDR3nt: TGTGCCAGCAGTGAGGGACAGGGGTCGGGCAATCAGCCCCAGCATTTT; CDR3aa: CASSEGQGSGNQPQHF
abundance: .; v_gene: TRBV6-5; d_gene: .; j_gene: TRBJ1-2; CDR3nt: TGTGCCAGCAGTTACCTTGGGTCACCGGAGGGCTACACCTTC; CDR3aa: CASSYLGSPEGYTF
abundance: once; v_gene: TRBV10-3; d_gene: .; j_gene: TRBJ2-7; CDR3nt: TGTGCCATCAGTGAGGGTAGACAAGCCTACGAGCAGTACTTC; CDR3aa: CAISEGRQAYEQYF
abundance: .; v_gene: TRBV19; d_gene: .; j_gene: TRBJ2-3; CDR3nt: TGTGCCAGTAGTGTCAGCGGTATCACAGATACGCAGTATTTT; CDR3aa: CASSVSGITDTQYF
abundance: .; v_gene: TRBV5-4; d_gene: .; j_gene: TRBJ2-6; CDR3nt: TGTGCCAGCAAGATCGGCTCTGGGGCCAACGTCCTGACTTTC; CDR3aa: CASKIGSGANVLTF
abundance: .; v_gene: TRBV9; d_gene: .; j_gene: TRBJ1-1; CDR3nt: TGTGCCAGCAGCGTAGAAGGAGGGGTCCGGACTGAAGCTTTCTTT; CDR3aa: CASSVEGGVRTEAFF
abundance: .; v_gene: TRBV18; d_gene: TRBD2; j_gene: TRBJ2-3; CDR3nt: TGTGCCAGCTCACCATTAGCGGGGGAATTAGATACGCAGTATTTT; CDR3aa: CASSPLAGELDTQYF
abundance: .; v_gene: TRBV19; d_gene: .; j_gene: TRBJ2-3; CDR3nt: TGTGCCAGTAGTCTCGACTCCACAGATACGCAGTATTTT; CDR3aa: CASSLDSTDTQYF
abundance: .; v_gene: TRBV6-1; d_gene: .; j_gene: TRBJ1-6; CDR3nt: TGTGCCAGCAGTGAAGCGGTTCAGGGCCCTTGGATAGATAATTCACCCCTCCACTTT; CDR3aa: CASSEAVQGPWIDNSPLHF
abundance: .; v_gene: TRBV6-5; d_gene: TRBD1; j_gene: TRBJ1-2; CDR3nt: TGTGCCAGCAGTCGGACAGGGGGCGGCTATGGCTACACCTTC; CDR3aa: CASSRTGGGYGYTF
abundance: .; v_gene: TRBV12-5; d_gene: TRBD2; j_gene: TRBJ2-2; CDR3nt: TGTGCTAGTGCTCTCGGGACTACCAACACCGGGGAGCTGTTTTTT; CDR3aa: CASALGTTNTGELFF
abundance: .; v_gene: TRBV5-6; d_gene: .; j_gene: TRBJ1-5; CDR3nt: TGTGCCAGCAGCTTCCGCGAGGGCAATCAGCCCCAGCATTTT; CDR3aa: CASSFREGNQPQHF
abundance: .; v_gene: TRBV29-1; d_gene: .; j_gene: TRBJ1-2; CDR3nt: TGCAGCGTTGAAGGCAGGGGCTATGGCTACACCTTC; CDR3aa: CSVEGRGYGYTF
abundance: .; v_gene: TRBV2; d_gene: .; j_gene: TRBJ2-2; CDR3nt: TGTGCCAGCAGTGACGGGAACACCGGGGAGCTGTTTTTT; CDR3aa: CASSDGNTGELFF
abundance: once; v_gene: TRBV13; d_gene: TRBD2; j_gene: TRBJ2-3; CDR3nt: TGTGCCAGCAGCCCTAGACTAGCGGGGGGCCGCACAGATACGCAGTATTTT; CDR3aa: CASSPRLAGGRTDTQYF
abundance: .; v_gene: TRBV5-1; d_gene: .; j_gene: TRBJ2-1; CDR3nt: TGCGCCAGCAGCTTGAGGGGTCCGATTTACAATGAGCAGTTCTTC; CDR3aa: CASSLRGPIYNEQFF
abundance: .; v_gene: TRBV19; d_gene: .; j_gene: TRBJ2-3; CDR3nt: TGTGCCAGTGATGGCAGGGGCACAGATACGCAGTATTTT; CDR3aa: CASDGRGTDTQYF
abundance: .; v_gene: TRBV7-6; d_gene: .; j_gene: TRBJ1-6; CDR3nt: TGTGCCAGCAGCCCCCAGGTTAATTCACCCCTCCACTTT; CDR3aa: CASSPQVNSPLHF
abundance: .; v_gene: TRBV9; d_gene: TRBD1; j_gene: TRBJ2-4; CDR3nt: TGTGCCAGCAGCGTGTGGGGACAGGGTTCCAAAAACATTCAGTACTTC; CDR3aa: CASSVWGQGSKNIQYF
abundance: .; v_gene: TRBV6-5; d_gene: TRBD1; j_gene: TRBJ1-1; CDR3nt: TGTGCCAGCACCTCGAGACAGGGTGGGACTGAAGCTTTCTTT; CDR3aa: CASTSRQGGTEAFF
abundance: .; v_gene: TRBV7-6; d_gene: .; j_gene: TRBJ2-1; CDR3nt: TGTGCCAGCAGCCCCGGTTCACAGACCGTCTACAATGAGCAGTTCTTC; CDR3aa: CASSPGSQTVYNEQFF